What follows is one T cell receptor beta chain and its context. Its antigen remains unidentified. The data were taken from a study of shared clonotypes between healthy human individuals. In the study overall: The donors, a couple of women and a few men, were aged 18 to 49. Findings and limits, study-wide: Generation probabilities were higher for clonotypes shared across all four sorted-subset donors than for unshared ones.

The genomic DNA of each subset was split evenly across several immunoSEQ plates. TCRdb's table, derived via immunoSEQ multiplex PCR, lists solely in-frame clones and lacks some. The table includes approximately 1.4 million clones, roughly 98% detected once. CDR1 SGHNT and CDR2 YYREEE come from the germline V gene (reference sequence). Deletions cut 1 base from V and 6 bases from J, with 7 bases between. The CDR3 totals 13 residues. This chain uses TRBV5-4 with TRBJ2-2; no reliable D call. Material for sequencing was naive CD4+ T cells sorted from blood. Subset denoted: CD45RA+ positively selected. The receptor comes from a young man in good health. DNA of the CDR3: TGTGCCAGCAGCTTGCCCGACGCCGGGGAGCTGTTTTTT. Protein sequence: CASSLPDAGELFF.